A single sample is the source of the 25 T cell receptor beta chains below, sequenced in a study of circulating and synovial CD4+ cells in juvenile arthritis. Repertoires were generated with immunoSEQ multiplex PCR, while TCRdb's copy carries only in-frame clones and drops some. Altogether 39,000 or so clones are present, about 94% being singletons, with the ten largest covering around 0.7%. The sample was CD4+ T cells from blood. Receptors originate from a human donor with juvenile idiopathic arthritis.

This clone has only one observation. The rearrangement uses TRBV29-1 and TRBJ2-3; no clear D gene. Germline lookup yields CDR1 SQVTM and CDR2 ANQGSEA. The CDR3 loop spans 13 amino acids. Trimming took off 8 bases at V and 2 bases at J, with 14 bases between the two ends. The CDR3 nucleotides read TGCAGCATCGCTGGGCAGCACACAGATACGCAGTATTTT. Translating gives CSIAGQHTDTQYF.

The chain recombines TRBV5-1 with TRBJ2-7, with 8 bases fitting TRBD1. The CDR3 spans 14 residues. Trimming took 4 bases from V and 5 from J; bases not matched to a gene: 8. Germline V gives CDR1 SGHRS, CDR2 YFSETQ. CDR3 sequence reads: CASSAWTGSNEQYF. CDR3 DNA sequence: TGCGCCAGCAGCGCCTGGACAGGGAGCAACGAGCAGTACTTC.

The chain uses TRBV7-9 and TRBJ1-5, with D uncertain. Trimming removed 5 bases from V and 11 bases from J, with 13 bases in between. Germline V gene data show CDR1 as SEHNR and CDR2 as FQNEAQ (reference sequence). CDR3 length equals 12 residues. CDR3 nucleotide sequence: TGTGCCAGCAGCCCCCTCGACTTGACCCAGCATTTT. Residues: CASSPLDLTQHF.

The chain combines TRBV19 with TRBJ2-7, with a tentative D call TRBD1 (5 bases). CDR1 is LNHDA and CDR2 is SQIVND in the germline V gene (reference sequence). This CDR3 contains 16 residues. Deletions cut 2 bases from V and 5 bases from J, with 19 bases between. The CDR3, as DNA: TGTGCCAGTAGTATATCAACTGGGGTCGACAGAAACGAGCAGTACTTC. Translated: CASSISTGVDRNEQYF.

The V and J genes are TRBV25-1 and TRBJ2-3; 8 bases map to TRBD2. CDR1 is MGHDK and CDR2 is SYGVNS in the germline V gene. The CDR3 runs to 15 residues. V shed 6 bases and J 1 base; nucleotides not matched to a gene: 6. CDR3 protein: CASSVSSGRTDTQYF. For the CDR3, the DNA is TGTGCCAGCAGCGTTTCTAGCGGGCGCACAGATACGCAGTATTTT.

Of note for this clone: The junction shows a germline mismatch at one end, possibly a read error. CDR3 in amino acids: CASTLGTAYEQYF. CDR3 sequence (DNA): TGTGCCAGCACCTTAGGTACTGCCTACGAGCAGTACTTC. This rearrangement joins TRBV7-8 to TRBJ2-7, with D unclear. There are 13 residues in the CDR3. CDR1 is SGHVS, CDR2 FQNEAQ, per germline.

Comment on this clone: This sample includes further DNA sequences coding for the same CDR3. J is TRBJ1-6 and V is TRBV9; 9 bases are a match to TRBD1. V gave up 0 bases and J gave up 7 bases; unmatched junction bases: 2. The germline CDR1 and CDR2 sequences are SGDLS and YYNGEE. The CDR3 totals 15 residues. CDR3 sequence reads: CASSVVGTGNSPLHF. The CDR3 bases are TGTGCCAGCAGCGTAGTAGGGACAGGGAATTCACCCCTCCACTTT.

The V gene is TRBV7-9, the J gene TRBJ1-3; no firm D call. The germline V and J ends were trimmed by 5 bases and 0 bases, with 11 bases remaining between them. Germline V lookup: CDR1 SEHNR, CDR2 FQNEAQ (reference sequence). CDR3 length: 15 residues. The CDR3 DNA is TGTGCCAGCAGCAAACAGAGCCCCTCTGGAAACACCATATATTTT. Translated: CASSKQSPSGNTIYF.

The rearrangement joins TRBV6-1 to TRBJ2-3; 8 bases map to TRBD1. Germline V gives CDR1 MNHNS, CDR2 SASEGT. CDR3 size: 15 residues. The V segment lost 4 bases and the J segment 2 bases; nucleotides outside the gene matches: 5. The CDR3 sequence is CASSVGTGPTDTQYF. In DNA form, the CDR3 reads TGTGCCAGCAGTGTGGGGACAGGCCCCACAGATACGCAGTATTTT.

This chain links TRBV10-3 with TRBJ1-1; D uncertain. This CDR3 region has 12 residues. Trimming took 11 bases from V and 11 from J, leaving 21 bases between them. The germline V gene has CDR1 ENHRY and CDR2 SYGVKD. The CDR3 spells CASRPSAQRAFF. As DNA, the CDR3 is TGTGCCTCCAGACCGTCGGCCCAGAGGGCTTTCTTT.

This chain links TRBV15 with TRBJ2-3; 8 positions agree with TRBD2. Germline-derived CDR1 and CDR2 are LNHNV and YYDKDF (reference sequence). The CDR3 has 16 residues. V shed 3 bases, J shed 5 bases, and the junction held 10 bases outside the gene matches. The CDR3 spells CATSRAGAGGEDTQYF. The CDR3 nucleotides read TGTGCCACCAGCAGGGCTGGCGCGGGGGGAGAAGATACGCAGTATTTT.

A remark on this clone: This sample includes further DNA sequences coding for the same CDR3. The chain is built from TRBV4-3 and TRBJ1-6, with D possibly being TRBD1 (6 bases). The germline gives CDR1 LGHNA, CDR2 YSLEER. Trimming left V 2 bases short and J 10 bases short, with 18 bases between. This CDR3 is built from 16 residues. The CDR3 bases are TGCGCCAGCAGCCAAAGGGGGGGCGTCCCTCTCTCACCCCTCCACTTT. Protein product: CASSQRGGVPLSPLHF.

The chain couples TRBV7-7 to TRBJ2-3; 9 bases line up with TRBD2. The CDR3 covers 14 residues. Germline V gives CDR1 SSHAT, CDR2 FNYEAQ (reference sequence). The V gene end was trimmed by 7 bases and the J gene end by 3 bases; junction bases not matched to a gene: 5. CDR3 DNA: TGTGCCAGCAATCTGGGACTAGCAACAGATACGCAGTATTTT. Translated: CASNLGLATDTQYF.

In DNA form, the CDR3 reads TGTGCCAGCTCACGAGCGGAGCTTACCTACAATGAGCAGTTCTTC. Its protein is CASSRAELTYNEQFF. The chain uses TRBV18 and TRBJ2-1; possibly TRBD2 for D (5 bases). V was clipped by 4 bases and J by 2 bases, with 12 bases between them. The CDR3 sequence is 15 residues long. The germline V gene has CDR1 KGHSH and CDR2 LQKENI.

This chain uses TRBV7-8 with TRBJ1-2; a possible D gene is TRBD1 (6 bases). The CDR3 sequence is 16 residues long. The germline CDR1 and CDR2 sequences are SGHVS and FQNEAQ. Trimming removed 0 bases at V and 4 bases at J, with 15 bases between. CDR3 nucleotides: TGTGCCAGCAGCTTAGCCCCCCAGGGGCTGAGCTATGGCTACACCTTC. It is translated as CASSLAPQGLSYGYTF.

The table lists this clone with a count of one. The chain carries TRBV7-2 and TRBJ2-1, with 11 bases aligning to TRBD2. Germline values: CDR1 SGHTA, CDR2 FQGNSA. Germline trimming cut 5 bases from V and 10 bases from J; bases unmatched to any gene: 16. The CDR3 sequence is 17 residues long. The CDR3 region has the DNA TGTGCCAGCAGCATCCGCTTAGCGGGGGGGCAATCAGGGGAGCAGTTCTTC. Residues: CASSIRLAGGQSGEQFF. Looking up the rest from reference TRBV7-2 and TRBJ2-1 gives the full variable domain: GAGVSQSPSNKVTEKGKDVELRCDPISGHTALYWYRQSLGQGLEFLIYFQGNSAPDKSGLPSDRFSAERTGGSVSTLTIQRTQQEDSAVYLCASSIRLAGGQSGEQFFGPGTRLTVL.

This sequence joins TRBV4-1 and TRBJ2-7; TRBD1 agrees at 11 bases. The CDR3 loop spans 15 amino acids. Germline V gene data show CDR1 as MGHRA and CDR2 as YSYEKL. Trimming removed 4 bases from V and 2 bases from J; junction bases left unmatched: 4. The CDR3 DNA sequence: TGCGCCAGCAGCCGCCCGGGACAGGGGGCCTACGAGCAGTACTTC. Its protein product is CASSRPGQGAYEQYF.

CDR3 sequence reads: CASRPPDSNYGYTF. CDR3 bases: TGCGCCAGCCGCCCCCCCGACAGCAACTATGGCTACACCTTC. The V gene is TRBV5-1, the J gene TRBJ1-2, with D maybe TRBD1 (5 bases). The CDR3 has 14 residues. The V and J ends lost 7 bases and 2 bases respectively, with 15 bases between them. Germline V gene lookup returns CDR1 SGHRS and CDR2 YFSETQ.

CDR3 region: CASSPGQGGTYEQYF. The CDR3, as DNA: TGTGCCAGCAGCCCAGGACAGGGAGGTACCTACGAGCAGTACTTC. The chain couples TRBV11-2 to TRBJ2-7; TRBD1 agrees at 8 bases. Trimming took 5 bases from V and 2 from J; bases not matched to a gene: 8. CDR3 length: 15 amino acids. Germline V gene sequence: CDR1 SGHAT, CDR2 FQNNGV.

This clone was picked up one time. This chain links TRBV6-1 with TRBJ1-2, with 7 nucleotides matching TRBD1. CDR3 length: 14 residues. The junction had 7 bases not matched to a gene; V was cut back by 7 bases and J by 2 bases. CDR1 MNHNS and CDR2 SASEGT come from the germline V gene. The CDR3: CASIEGALNYGYTF. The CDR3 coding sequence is TGTGCCAGCATAGAGGGGGCTCTAAACTATGGCTACACCTTC.

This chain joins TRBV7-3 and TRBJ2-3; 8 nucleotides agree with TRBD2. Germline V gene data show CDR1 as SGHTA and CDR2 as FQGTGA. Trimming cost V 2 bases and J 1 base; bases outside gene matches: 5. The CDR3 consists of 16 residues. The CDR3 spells CASSLWGSGGTDTQYF. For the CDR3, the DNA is TGTGCCAGCAGCTTATGGGGTAGCGGGGGCACAGATACGCAGTATTTT.

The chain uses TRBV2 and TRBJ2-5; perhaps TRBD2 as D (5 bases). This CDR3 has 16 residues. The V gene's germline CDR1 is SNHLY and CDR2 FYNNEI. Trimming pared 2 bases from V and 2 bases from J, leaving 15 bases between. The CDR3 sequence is CASSEPSSRTQETQYF. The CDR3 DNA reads TGTGCCAGCAGTGAACCTTCCTCCAGGACTCAAGAGACCCAGTACTTC.

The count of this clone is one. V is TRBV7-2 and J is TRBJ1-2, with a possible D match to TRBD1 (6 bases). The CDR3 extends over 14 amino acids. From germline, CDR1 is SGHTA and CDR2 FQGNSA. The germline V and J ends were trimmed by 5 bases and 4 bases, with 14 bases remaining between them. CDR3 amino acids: CASSPGVAIYGYTF. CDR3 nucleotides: TGTGCCAGCAGCCCAGGGGTCGCTATCTATGGCTACACCTTC.

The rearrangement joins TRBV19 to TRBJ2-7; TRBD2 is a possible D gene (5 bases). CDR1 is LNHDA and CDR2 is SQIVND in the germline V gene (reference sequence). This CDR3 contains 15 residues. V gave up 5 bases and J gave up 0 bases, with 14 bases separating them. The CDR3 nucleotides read TGTGCCAGTAGTTACGAGGGCACTTACTCCTACGAGCAGTACTTC. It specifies CASSYEGTYSYEQYF.

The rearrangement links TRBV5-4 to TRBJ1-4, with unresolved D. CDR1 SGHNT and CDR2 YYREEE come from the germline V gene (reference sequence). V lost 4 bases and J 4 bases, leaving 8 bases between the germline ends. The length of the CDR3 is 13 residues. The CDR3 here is CASSADYNEKLFF. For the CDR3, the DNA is TGTGCCAGCAGCGCGGACTATAATGAAAAACTGTTTTTT.